These 7 T cell receptor beta chains were all obtained from the same sample, sequenced in a study of cytomegalovirus exposure and HLA in healthy donors. Libraries were prepared by immunoSEQ multiplex PCR; TCRdb keeps only in-frame clonotypes and omits some of them. The table shows some 170,000 clones, with 90% to 97% occurring only once. The sequenced sample consisted of PBMCs. These receptors were obtained from a woman under 30 in good health and CMV-seronegative.

The rearrangement uses TRBV25-1 and TRBJ1-5; D remains unclear. CDR3 length equals 14 residues. Trimming pared 3 bases from V and 4 bases from J, leaving 10 bases between. Germline V gene data show CDR1 as MGHDK and CDR2 as SYGVNS. The CDR3 is CASSEGVGNQPQHF. The CDR3 nucleotides read TGTGCCAGCAGTGAGGGCGTTGGAAATCAGCCCCAGCATTTT. Together with reference TRBV25-1 and TRBJ1-5, the CDR3 gives the full variable domain: EADIYQTPRYLVIGTGKKITLECSQTMGHDKMYWYQQDPGMELHLIHYSYGVNSTEKGDLSSESTVSRIRTEHFPLTLESARPSHTSQYLCASSEGVGNQPQHFGDGTRLSIL.

The rearrangement joins TRBV6-5 to TRBJ1-2; 8 positions agree with TRBD1. The length of the CDR3 is 15 residues. From germline, CDR1 is MNHEY and CDR2 SVGAGI. V trimming: 6 bases; J trimming: 5 bases; junction bases outside the gene matches: 11. This CDR3 reads CASSRGTGGSYGYTF. The CDR3, as DNA: TGTGCCAGCAGCCGAGGGACAGGAGGTAGTTATGGCTACACCTTC.

The sample holds one count of this clone. The junction departs from germline at one end; a sequencing error may be responsible. V is TRBV7-8 and J is TRBJ2-7; 7 nucleotides line up with TRBD1. CDR3 length: 13 amino acids. The germline CDR1 and CDR2 sequences are SGHVS and FQNEAQ. CDR3 in amino acids: CASSLVAGDRALF. DNA for the CDR3: TGTGCCAGCAGCTTAGTGGCTGGAGACAGGGCCCTCTTC.

The CDR3 DNA reads as TGTGCCAGCTGGGACAGGGGTTTCGAAGAGACCCAGTACTTC. Translated: CASWDRGFEETQYF. The chain employs TRBV7-8 and TRBJ2-5, with 10 bases fitting TRBD1. The V gene end was trimmed by 8 bases and the J gene end by 3 bases; junction bases not matched to a gene: 6. Germline CDR1 reads SGHVS; CDR2 reads FQNEAQ. CDR3 length equals 14 residues. The whole variable domain, remainder taken from reference TRBV7-8 and TRBJ2-5, is GAGVSQSPRYKVAKRGQDVALRCDPISGHVSLFWYQQALGQGPEFLTYFQNEAQLDKSGLPSDRFFAERPEGSVSTLKIQRTQQEDSAVYLCASWDRGFEETQYFGPGTRLLVL.

As for this clone: Other nucleotide sequences in the sample specify the same CDR3. V and J are TRBV5-6 and TRBJ2-2; D possibly corresponds to TRBD1 (5 bases). Between the trimmed V and J ends, which lost 2 bases and 1 base, there was a span of 6 bases. This CDR3 is built from 14 residues. The V gene's germline CDR1 is SGHDT and CDR2 YYEEEE. The CDR3 DNA sequence: TGTGCCAGCAGCTTCACAGGGAACACCGGGGAGCTGTTTTTT. This gives the protein CASSFTGNTGELFF.

This clone has only one observation. The same CDR3 arises from other DNA sequences in this sample as well. This chain links TRBV18 with TRBJ1-1; D gene unclear. The CDR3 has 13 residues. The V end was cut by 3 bases, the J end by 1 base, with 6 bases between. In germline, CDR1 is KGHSH, CDR2 LQKENI. For the CDR3, the DNA is TGTGCCAGCTCACCTGCCGGGAACACTGAAGCTTTCTTT. Amino acid sequence: CASSPAGNTEAFF.

The J gene is TRBJ1-3, the V gene TRBV7-2; D is perhaps TRBD1 (5 bases). V dropped 5 bases and J dropped 3 bases, with 14 bases sitting between them. Per the germline V gene, CDR1 is SGHTA and CDR2 is FQGNSA. CDR3 length equals 15 residues. CDR3 region: CASSGREDFGNTIYF. CDR3 nucleotide sequence: TGTGCCAGCAGCGGCAGGGAGGACTTTGGAAACACCATATATTTT. Based on the CDR3 plus reference TRBV7-2 and TRBJ1-3, the full variable domain is GAGVSQSPSNKVTEKGKDVELRCDPISGHTALYWYRQSLGQGLEFLIYFQGNSAPDKSGLPSDRFSAERTGGSVSTLTIQRTQQEDSAVYLCASSGREDFGNTIYFGEGSWLTVV.